The entry below gives a single TCR beta chain sequence along with its context. Its target is not known. These data belong to a study of radiotherapy plus CTLA-4 blockade in lung cancer. The overall study: Disease control was seen in 30% to 35% of patients, objective responses in around 20%.

Enrolled patients, whose metastatic non-small-cell lung cancer was chemo-refractory, received focal radiation plus CTLA-4 blockade with ipilimumab. Clones were read by immunoSEQ multiplex PCR, and TCRdb kept only the in-frame ones, dropping some. Here the sample spans about 87,000 clones, more than 75% being singletons. General study findings and limits: In blood, TCR clones derived from the tumor expanded after radiotherapy plus ipilimumab. In blood, early T cell clone dynamics reportedly predicted response best, together with interferon-beta.

Trimming removed 10 bases from V and 4 bases from J, with 8 bases in between. The CDR3 contains 11 residues. Germline V gene sequence: CDR1 SNHLY, CDR2 FYNNEI. This rearrangement joins TRBV2 to TRBJ1-3, with D hard to call. Source: peripheral blood, taken from a patient treated with radiotherapy plus ipilimumab. The TCR comes from a human donor with non-small cell lung cancer that progressed on radiotherapy plus ipilimumab. Written as DNA, the CDR3 is TGTGCCACCACGCGGGGAAACACCATATATTTT. It yields the protein CATTRGNTIYF.